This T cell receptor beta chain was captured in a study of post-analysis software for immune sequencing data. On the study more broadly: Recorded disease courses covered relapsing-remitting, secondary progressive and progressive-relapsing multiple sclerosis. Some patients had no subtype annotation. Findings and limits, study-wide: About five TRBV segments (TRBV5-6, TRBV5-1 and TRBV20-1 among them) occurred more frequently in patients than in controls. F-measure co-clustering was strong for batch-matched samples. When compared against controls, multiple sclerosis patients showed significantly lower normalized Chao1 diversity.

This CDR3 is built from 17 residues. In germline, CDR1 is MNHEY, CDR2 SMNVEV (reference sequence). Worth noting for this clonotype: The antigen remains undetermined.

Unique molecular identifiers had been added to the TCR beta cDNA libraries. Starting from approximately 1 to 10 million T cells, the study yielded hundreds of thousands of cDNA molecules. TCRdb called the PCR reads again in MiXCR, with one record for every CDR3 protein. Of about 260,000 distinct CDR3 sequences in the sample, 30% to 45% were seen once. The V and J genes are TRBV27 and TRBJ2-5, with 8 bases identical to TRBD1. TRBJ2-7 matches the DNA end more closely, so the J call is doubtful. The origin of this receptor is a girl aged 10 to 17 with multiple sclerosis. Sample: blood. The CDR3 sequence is CASSSILKTGVPYEQYF. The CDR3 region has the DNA TGTGCCAGCAGTTCTATCCTGAAGACAGGGGTCCCCTACGAGCAGTACTTC.